Below, 14 T cell receptor beta chains from the same sample are listed, as sequenced in a study of T cells in narcolepsy. Clones were read by immunoSEQ multiplex PCR, and TCRdb kept only the in-frame ones, dropping some. The sample consists of 27,000 or so clones, 80% to 90% of them appearing once. Sequenced sample: memory (CD45RA-) CD4+ T cells from blood. All receptors derive from a human donor in good health.

The genes are TRBV19 and TRBJ2-7; D uncertain. V gave up 2 bases and J gave up 2 bases, with 7 bases separating them. The CDR3 is made up of 13 amino acids. Germline V gene data show CDR1 as LNHDA and CDR2 as SQIVND (reference sequence). The DNA for the CDR3 is TGTGCCAGTAGTATACAGTCAACCTACGAGCAGTACTTC. Translating it yields CASSIQSTYEQYF.

The chain has TRBV5-4 and TRBJ1-5; a possible D gene is TRBD1 (5 bases). Per the germline V gene, CDR1 is SGHNT and CDR2 is YYREEE (reference sequence). With 2 bases removed from V and 5 bases from J, the gap between germline ends came to 11 bases. CDR3 length: 14 residues. Here the CDR3 DNA reads TGTGCCAGCAGCTTCGGCGGGGCGCATCAGCCCCAGCATTTT. This translates into CASSFGGAHQPQHF.

The V call is TRBV7-2, the J call TRBJ1-5; 7 bases are a match to TRBD1. The CDR3 is 16 residues long. Germline V gives CDR1 SGHTA, CDR2 FQGNSA. After removal of 5 bases from V and 7 bases from J, the junction contained 14 bases not matched to a gene. As DNA, the CDR3 is TGTGCCAGCAGCCCTTCCGGCACAGGGGTGGGACAGCCCCAGCATTTT. Translation: CASSPSGTGVGQPQHF. The variable domain in full, with the rest retrieved from reference TRBV7-2 and TRBJ1-5, is GAGVSQSPSNKVTEKGKDVELRCDPISGHTALYWYRQSLGQGLEFLIYFQGNSAPDKSGLPSDRFSAERTGGSVSTLTIQRTQQEDSAVYLCASSPSGTGVGQPQHFGDGTRLSIL.

The rearrangement links TRBV29-1 to TRBJ1-1; tentatively, D is TRBD1 (5 bases). V was cut by 6 bases and J by 9 bases, with 17 bases left in between. The CDR3 covers 12 residues. Germline CDR1 SQVTM, CDR2 ANQGSEA. CDR3 in amino acids: CSVARPGGKAFF. Here the CDR3 DNA reads TGCAGCGTGGCCCGACCCGGGGGAAAAGCTTTCTTT.

The J gene is TRBJ2-2, the V gene TRBV7-2; no definite D call. Trimming removed 7 bases at V and 4 bases at J, with 7 bases between. This CDR3 contains 12 residues. Germline CDR1 is SGHTA and CDR2 is FQGNSA. For the CDR3, the DNA is TGTGCCAGCACCCCTTCCACCGGGGAGCTGTTTTTT. Its protein product is CASTPSTGELFF.

The chain uses TRBV27 and TRBJ2-7; 8 nucleotides agree with TRBD1. The V gene's germline CDR1 is MNHEY and CDR2 SMNVEV (reference sequence). The CDR3 length is 16 residues. After removal of 5 bases from V and 2 bases from J, the junction contained 11 bases not matched to a gene. The CDR3 loop reads CASSRYRDRPTYEQYF. The CDR3 region has the DNA TGTGCCAGCAGTCGTTACCGGGACAGGCCCACCTACGAGCAGTACTTC.

The chain carries TRBV28 and TRBJ1-5; the D gene is possibly TRBD1 (5 bases). In germline, CDR1 is MDHEN, CDR2 SYDVKM. CDR3 length: 15 residues. Trimming stripped 7 bases from V and 6 bases from J, with 19 bases between. The chain's CDR3 is CASKVGGGSSQPQHF. DNA for the CDR3: TGTGCCAGCAAGGTTGGCGGGGGATCAAGTCAGCCCCAGCATTTT.

The chain carries TRBV6-6 and TRBJ2-5; D perhaps matches TRBD1 (5 bases). V was clipped by 4 bases and J by 2 bases, with 17 bases between them. In germline, CDR1 is MNHNY, CDR2 SVGAGI (reference sequence). The CDR3 sequence is 16 residues long. This CDR3 reads CASSFPRDSLQETQYF. The CDR3 DNA follows: TGTGCCAGCAGTTTCCCACGAGACAGTCTACAAGAGACCCAGTACTTC.

J is TRBJ2-5 and V is TRBV18; D may be TRBD1 (8 bases). The CDR3 consists of 14 residues. Per germline, CDR1 KGHSH and CDR2 LQKENI. V was clipped by 3 bases and J by 5 bases, with 13 bases between them. CDR3 in amino acids: CASSPGQGGETQYF. The CDR3, as DNA: TGTGCCAGCTCACCCGGACAGGGAGGGGAGACCCAGTACTTC.

The chain carries TRBV5-1 and TRBJ2-1; 8 bases map to TRBD1. Looked up from germline, CDR1 is SGHRS and CDR2 is YFSETQ. The V segment lost 4 bases and the J segment 6 bases; nucleotides outside the gene matches: 6. This CDR3 is 14 amino acids long. CDR3 amino acids: CASSPTGGSNEQFF. The DNA of the CDR3 is TGCGCCAGCAGCCCCACAGGGGGATCCAATGAGCAGTTCTTC.

The CDR3 DNA sequence: TGTGCCAGCCTACCCCCTGGCAACTATGGCTACACCTTC. It codes for CASLPPGNYGYTF. V gene TRBV6-1 combines with J gene TRBJ1-2; D ambiguous. The CDR3 runs to 13 residues. The ends were cut back, 8 bases at V and 2 bases at J, with 12 bases in the middle. Germline values: CDR1 MNHNS, CDR2 SASEGT.

The chain is built from TRBV30 and TRBJ1-5, with no clear D. Trimming removed 0 bases at V and 1 base at J, with 7 bases between. CDR3 size: 14 residues. Germline values: CDR1 GTSNPN, CDR2 SVGIG (reference sequence). DNA for the CDR3: TGTGCCTGGAGTGTACAGAGCAGCAATCAGCCCCAGCATTTT. It specifies CAWSVQSSNQPQHF. Supplemented by reference TRBV30 and TRBJ1-5, the full variable domain reads SQTIHQWPATLVQPVGSPLSLECTVEGTSNPNLYWYRQAAGRGLQLLFYSVGIGQISSEVPQNLSASRPQDRQFILSSKKLLLSDSGFYLCAWSVQSSNQPQHFGDGTRLSIL.

V and J are TRBV2 and TRBJ2-1; 9 nucleotides agree with TRBD2. Germline trimming cut 6 bases from V and 5 bases from J; bases unmatched to any gene: 11. Germline CDR1 is SNHLY and CDR2 is FYNNEI. The CDR3 extends over 16 amino acids. The CDR3: CASSTGRGGANNEQFF. The CDR3 DNA reads as TGTGCCAGCAGCACGGGACGCGGGGGGGCCAACAATGAGCAGTTCTTC.

The chain employs TRBV27 and TRBJ1-2; 10 nucleotides line up with TRBD1. Germline V gives CDR1 MNHEY, CDR2 SMNVEV (reference sequence). V shed 5 bases, J shed 7 bases, and the junction held 10 bases outside the gene matches. The CDR3 runs 15 residues. The CDR3 spells CASSRGQGIVGGYTF. The CDR3 coding sequence is TGTGCCAGCAGTAGGGGACAGGGGATAGTGGGTGGCTACACCTTC.